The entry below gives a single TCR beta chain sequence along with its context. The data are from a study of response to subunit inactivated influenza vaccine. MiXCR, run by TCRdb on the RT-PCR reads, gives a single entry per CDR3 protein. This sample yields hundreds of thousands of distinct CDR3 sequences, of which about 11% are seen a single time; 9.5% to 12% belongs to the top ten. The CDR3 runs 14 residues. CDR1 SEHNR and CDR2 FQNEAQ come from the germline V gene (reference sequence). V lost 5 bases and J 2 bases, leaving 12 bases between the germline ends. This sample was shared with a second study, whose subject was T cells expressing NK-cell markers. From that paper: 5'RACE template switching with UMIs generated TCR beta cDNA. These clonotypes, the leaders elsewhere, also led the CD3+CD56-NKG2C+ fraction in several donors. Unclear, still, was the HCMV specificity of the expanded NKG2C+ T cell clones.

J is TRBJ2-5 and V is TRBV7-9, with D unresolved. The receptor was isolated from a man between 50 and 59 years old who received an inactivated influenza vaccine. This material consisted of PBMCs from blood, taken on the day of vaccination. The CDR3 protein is CASSPKLNQETQYF. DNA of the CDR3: TGTGCCAGCAGCCCAAAACTGAATCAAGAGACCCAGTACTTC.